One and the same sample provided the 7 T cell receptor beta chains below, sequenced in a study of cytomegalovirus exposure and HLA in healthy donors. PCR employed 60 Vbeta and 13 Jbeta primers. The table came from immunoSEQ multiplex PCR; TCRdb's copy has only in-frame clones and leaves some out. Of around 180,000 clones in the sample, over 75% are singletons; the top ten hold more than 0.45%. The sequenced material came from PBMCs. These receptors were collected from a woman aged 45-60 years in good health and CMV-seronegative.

CDR3 sequence: CASRGGGAGTGELFF. The CDR3 region has the DNA TGCGCCAGCAGAGGCGGGGGGGCCGGGACCGGGGAGCTGTTTTTT. The chain couples TRBV5-1 to TRBJ2-2, with 9 bases fitting TRBD2. Germline lookup yields CDR1 SGHRS and CDR2 YFSETQ. Unmatched junction bases numbered 7, after V lost 5 bases and J lost 5 bases. This CDR3 region has 15 residues.

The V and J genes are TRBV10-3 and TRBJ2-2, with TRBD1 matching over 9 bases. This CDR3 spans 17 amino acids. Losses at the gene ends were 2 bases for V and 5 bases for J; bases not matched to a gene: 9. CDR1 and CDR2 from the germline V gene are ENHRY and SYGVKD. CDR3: CAISEEGQGIWTGELFF. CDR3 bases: TGTGCCATCAGTGAGGAGGGACAGGGCATATGGACCGGGGAGCTGTTTTTT.

The CDR3 DNA follows: TGCGCCAGCAGCTTGGTCGGCAGGTCAGCGGAACTGTTTTTT. This translates into CASSLVGRSAELFF. The rearrangement joins TRBV5-1 to TRBJ1-4; D remains unclear. With 0 bases removed from V and 12 bases from J, the gap between germline ends came to 15 bases. CDR1 and CDR2 from the germline V gene are SGHRS and YFSETQ. The CDR3 totals 14 residues.

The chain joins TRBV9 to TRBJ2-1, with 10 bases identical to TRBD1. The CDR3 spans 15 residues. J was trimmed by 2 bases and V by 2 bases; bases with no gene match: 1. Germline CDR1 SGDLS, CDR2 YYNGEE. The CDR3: CASSVGTGAYNEQFF. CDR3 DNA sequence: TGTGCCAGCAGCGTGGGGACAGGGGCCTACAATGAGCAGTTCTTC.

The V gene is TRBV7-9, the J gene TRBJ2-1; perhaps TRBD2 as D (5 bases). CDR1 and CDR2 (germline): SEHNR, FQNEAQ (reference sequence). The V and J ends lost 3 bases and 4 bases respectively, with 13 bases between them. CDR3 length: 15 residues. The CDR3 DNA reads TGTGCCAGCAGCTTTGAACTAGTACTATACAATGAGCAGTTCTTC. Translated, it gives CASSFELVLYNEQFF.

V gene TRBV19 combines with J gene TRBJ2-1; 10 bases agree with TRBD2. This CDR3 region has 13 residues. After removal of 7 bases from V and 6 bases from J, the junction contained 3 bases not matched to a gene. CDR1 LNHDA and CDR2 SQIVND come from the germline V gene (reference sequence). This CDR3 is CASMGTSVNEQFF. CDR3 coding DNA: TGTGCCAGTATGGGGACTAGCGTCAATGAGCAGTTCTTC.

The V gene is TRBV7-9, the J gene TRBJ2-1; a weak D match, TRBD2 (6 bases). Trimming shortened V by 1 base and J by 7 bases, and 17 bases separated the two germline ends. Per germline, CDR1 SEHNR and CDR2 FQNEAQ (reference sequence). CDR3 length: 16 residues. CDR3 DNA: TGTGCCAGCAGCTTAGGACCTAGCGAGAAAGAGAATGAGCAGTTCTTC. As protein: CASSLGPSEKENEQFF.